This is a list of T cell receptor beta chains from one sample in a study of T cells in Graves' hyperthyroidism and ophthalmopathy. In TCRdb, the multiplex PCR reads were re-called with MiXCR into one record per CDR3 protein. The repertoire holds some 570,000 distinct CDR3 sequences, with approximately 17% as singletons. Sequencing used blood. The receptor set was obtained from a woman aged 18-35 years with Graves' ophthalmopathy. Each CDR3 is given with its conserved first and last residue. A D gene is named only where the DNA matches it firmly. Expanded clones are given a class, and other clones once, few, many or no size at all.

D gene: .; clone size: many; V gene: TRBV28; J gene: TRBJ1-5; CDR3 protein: CASSEGGRGNQPQHF
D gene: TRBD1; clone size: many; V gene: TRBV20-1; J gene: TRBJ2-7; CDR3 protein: CSARDQGTVFYEQYF
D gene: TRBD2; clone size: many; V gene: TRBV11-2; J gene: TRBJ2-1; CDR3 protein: CASSLVRAGGPLEQFF
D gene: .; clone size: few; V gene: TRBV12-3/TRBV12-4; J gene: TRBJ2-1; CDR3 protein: CASSFYYNEQFF
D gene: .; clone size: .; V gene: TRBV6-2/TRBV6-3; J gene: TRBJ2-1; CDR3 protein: CASSYSPSKFDEQFF
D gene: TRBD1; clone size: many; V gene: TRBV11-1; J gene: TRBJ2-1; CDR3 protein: CASALTGVGEQFF
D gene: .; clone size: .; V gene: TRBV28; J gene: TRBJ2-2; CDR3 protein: CASSTPTETGELFF
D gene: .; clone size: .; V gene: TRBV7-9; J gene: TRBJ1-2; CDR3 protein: CASSESLHYGYTF
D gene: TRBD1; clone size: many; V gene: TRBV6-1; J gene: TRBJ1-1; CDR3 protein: CASSYRQGKWTEAFF
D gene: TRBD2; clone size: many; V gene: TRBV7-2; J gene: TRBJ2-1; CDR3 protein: CASSLEGGLAGEQFF
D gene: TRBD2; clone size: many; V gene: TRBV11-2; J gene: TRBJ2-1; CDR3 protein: CASSLYSGGGQYNEQFF
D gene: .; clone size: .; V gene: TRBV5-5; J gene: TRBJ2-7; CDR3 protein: CASSFVLDSLFYEQYF
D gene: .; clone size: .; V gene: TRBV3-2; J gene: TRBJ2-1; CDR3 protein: CASSPLKHPYNEQFF
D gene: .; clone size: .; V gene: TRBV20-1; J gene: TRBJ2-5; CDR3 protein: CSAPTDQETQYF
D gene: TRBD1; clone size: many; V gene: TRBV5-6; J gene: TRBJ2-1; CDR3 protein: CASSQGTGELYNEQFF
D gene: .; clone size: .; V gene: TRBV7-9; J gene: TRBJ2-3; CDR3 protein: CASSLEFEVATEFTDTQYF
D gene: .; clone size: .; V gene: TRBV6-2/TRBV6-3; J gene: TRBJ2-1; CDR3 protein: CATWYNEQFF
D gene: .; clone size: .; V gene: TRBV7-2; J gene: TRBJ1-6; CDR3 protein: CASSFSMREALHF
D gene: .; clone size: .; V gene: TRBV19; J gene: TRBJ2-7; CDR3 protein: CASSIGAGSYEQYF
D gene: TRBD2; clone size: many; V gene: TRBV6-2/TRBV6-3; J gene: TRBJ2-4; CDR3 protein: CASSYLRLAGGPGKNIQYF
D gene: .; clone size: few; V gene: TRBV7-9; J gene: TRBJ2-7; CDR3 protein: CASSLPLGYEQYF
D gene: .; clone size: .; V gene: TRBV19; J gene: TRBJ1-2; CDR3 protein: CASSMAPVVDMDGYTF
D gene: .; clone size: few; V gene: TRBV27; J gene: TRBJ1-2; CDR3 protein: CASSFRREGYGYTF
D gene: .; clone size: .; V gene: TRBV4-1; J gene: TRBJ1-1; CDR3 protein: CASSQDGTGRMNTEAFF
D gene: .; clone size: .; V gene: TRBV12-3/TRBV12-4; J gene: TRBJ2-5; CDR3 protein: CASSLGTLMETQYF
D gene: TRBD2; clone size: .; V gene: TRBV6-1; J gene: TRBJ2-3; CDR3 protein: CASSSRLAGGYTDTQYF
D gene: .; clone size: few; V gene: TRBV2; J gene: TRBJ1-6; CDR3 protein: CASSGNRNSPLHF
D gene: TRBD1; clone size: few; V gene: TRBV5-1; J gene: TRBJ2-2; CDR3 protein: CASTTGDGELFF
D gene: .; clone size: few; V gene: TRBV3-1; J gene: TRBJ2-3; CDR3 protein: CASSQVFPGYLTQYF
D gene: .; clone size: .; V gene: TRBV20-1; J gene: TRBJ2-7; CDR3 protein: CSVEGSNYEQYF
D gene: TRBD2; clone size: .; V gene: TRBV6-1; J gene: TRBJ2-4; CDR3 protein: CASSEGGGASKNIQYF
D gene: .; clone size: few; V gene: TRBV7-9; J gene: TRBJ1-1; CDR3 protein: CASSTPGKRAFF
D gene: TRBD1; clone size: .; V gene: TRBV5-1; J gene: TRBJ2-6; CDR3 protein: CASSFRGPTSGANVLTF
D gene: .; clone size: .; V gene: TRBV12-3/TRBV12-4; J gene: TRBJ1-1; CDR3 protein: CASSFEGSRAFF
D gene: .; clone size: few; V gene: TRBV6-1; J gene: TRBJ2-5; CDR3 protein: CASSSPPSRGNQYF
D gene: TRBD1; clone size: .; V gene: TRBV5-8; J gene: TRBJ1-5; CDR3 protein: CASSLDQGARGQPQHF
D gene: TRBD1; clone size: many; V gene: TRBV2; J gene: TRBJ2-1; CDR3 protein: CASSEDRGYNEQFF
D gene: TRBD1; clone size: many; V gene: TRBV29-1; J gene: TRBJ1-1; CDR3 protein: CSASGGRNTEAFF
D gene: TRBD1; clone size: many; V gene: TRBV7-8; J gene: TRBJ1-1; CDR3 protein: CASSHRDRERTEAFF
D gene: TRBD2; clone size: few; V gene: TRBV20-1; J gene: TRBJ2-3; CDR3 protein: CSAPVAGFTDTQYF
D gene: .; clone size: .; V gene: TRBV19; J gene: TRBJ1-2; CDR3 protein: CASSSPRTNYGYTF
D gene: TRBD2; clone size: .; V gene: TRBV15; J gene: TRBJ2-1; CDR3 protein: CATSRGIAGGYDNEQFF
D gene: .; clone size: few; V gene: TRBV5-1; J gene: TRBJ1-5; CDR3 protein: CASSSAGGEDQPQHF
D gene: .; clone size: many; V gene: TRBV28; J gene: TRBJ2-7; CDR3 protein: CASSSGALNYEQYF
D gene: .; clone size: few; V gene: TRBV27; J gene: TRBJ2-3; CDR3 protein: CASTTKGGGQGSPDTQYF